The 5 T cell receptor beta chains below all came from one sample that was sequenced in a study of blood T cell repertoires in COVID-19. The repertoire was sequenced with immunoSEQ multiplex PCR; TCRdb's copy has only in-frame clones and lacks some. The sample consists of 50,000 to 85,000 clones, 82% of them appearing once. Sequencing used peripheral blood. The receptors were gathered from a man in his 60s with acute or convalescent COVID-19.

This chain connects TRBV5-4 to TRBJ2-7; 7 bases fit TRBD2. With V trimmed by 0 bases and J by 0 bases, 3 bases remained unmatched. This CDR3 region has 15 residues. In germline, CDR1 is SGHNT, CDR2 YYREEE (reference sequence). The CDR3 region has the DNA TGTGCCAGCAGCTTGGGCGGGGGAAGCTCCTACGAGCAGTACGTC. Translation gives CASSLGGGSSYEQYV.

The chain recombines TRBV11-2 with TRBJ2-7; the match to TRBD1 covers 7 bases. Trimming cost V 5 bases and J 4 bases; bases outside gene matches: 8. CDR1 and CDR2 from the germline V gene are SGHAT and FQNNGV. This CDR3 is 14 amino acids long. CDR3 sequence (DNA): TGTGCCAGCAGCAGGCAGGGACAGTCTTACGAGCAGTACTTC. This codes for CASSRQGQSYEQYF.

The rearrangement uses TRBV25-1 and TRBJ2-6; 9 positions agree with TRBD1. Germline V gene sequence: CDR1 MGHDK, CDR2 SYGVNS. V dropped 8 bases and J dropped 1; count of bases not matched to a gene: 0. CDR3 length: 14 amino acids. CDR3 in DNA: TGTGCCAGCGGGACAGGGTCTGGGGCCAACGTCCTGACTTTC. Protein product: CASGTGSGANVLTF.

The chain is built from TRBV11-2 and TRBJ1-2; 7 nucleotides align to TRBD1. The CDR3 consists of 13 residues. J gave up 8 bases and V 2 bases, and 5 bases lay outside the gene matches. Germline CDR1 is SGHAT and CDR2 is FQNNGV. The CDR3 nucleotides read TGTGCCAGCAGCTTAAGTACAGGGGACGGCTACACCTTC. Protein sequence: CASSLSTGDGYTF.

This chain links TRBV2 with TRBJ1-2; the match to TRBD1 covers 10 bases. This CDR3 comprises 14 residues. Germline V gene lookup returns CDR1 SNHLY and CDR2 FYNNEI. With V trimmed by 8 bases and J by 9 bases, 12 bases remained unmatched. For the CDR3, the DNA is TGTGCCAGCCGTTGGACAGGGGGAAGGGTTAGCTACACCTTC. Its protein product is CASRWTGGRVSYTF.